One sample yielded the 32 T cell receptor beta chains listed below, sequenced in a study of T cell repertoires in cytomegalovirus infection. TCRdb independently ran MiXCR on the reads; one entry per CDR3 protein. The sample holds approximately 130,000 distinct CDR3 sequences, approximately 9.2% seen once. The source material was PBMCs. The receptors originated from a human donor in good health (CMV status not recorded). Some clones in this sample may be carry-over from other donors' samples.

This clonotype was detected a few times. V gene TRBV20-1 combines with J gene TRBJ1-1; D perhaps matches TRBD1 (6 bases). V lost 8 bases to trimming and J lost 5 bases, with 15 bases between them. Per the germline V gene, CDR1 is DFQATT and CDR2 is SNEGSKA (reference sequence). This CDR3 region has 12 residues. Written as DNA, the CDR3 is TGCAGTCCCGGGGGCAGGGTAACTGAAGCTTTCTTT. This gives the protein CSPGGRVTEAFF.

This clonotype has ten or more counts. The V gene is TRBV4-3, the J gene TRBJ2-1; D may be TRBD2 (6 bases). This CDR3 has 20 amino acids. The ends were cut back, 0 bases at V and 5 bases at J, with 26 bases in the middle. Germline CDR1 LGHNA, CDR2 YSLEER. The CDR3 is CASSQDTLGGRITSNNEQFF. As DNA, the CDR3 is TGCGCCAGCAGCCAAGATACGTTGGGGGGACGAATTACCTCAAACAATGAGCAGTTCTTC.

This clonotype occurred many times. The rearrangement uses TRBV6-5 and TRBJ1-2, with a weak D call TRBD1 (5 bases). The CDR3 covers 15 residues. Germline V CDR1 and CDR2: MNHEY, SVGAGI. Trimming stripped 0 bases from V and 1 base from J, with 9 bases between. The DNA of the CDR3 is TGTGCCAGCAGTTACTCGGCAGGGTTTAACTATGGCTACACCTTC. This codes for CASSYSAGFNYGYTF.

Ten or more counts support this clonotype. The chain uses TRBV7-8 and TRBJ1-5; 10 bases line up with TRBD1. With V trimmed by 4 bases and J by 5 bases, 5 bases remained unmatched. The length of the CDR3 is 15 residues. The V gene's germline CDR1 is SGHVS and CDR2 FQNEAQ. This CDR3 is CASSWDRGYDQPQHF. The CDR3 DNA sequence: TGTGCCAGCAGCTGGGACAGGGGCTATGATCAGCCCCAGCATTTT. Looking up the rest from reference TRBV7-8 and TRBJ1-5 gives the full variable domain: GAGVSQSPRYKVAKRGQDVALRCDPISGHVSLFWYQQALGQGPEFLTYFQNEAQLDKSGLPSDRFFAERPEGSVSTLKIQRTQQEDSAVYLCASSWDRGYDQPQHFGDGTRLSIL.

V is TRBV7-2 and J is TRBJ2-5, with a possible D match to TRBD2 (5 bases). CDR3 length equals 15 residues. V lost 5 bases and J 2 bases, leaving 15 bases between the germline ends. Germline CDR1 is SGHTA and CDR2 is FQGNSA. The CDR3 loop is CASSHPQPGQETQYF. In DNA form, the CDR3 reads TGTGCCAGCAGCCACCCACAGCCGGGGCAAGAGACCCAGTACTTC.

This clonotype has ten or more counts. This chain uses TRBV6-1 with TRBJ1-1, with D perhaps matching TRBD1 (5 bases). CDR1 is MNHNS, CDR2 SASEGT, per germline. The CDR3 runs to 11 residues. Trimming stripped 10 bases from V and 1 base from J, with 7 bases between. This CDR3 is CATQANTEAFF. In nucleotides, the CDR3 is TGTGCCACACAGGCGAACACTGAAGCTTTCTTT.

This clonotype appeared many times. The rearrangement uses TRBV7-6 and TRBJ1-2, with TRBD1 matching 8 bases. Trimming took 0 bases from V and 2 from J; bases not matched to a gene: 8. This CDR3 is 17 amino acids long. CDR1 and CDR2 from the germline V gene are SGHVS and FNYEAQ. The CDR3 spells CASSLAATGGRNYGYTF. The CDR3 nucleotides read TGTGCCAGCAGCTTAGCGGCTACAGGGGGTCGCAACTATGGCTACACCTTC. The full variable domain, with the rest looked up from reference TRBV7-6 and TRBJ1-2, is GAGVSQSPRYKVTKRGQDVALRCDPISGHVSLYWYRQALGQGPEFLTYFNYEAQQDKSGLPNDRFSAERPEGSISTLTIQRTEQRDSAMYRCASSLAATGGRNYGYTFGSGTRLTVV.

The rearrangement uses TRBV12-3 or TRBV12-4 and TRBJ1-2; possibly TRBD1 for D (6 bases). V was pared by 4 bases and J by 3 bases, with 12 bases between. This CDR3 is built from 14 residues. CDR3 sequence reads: CASSSRAGDYGYTF. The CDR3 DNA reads TGTGCCAGCAGTTCTCGAGCAGGGGACTATGGCTACACCTTC.

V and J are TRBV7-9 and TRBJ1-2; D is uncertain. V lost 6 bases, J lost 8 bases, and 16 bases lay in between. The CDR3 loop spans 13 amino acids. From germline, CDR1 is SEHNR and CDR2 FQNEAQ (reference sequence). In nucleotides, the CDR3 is TGTGCCAGCAGATCCGGGCCCGAGGGAGGCTACACCTTC. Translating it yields CASRSGPEGGYTF.

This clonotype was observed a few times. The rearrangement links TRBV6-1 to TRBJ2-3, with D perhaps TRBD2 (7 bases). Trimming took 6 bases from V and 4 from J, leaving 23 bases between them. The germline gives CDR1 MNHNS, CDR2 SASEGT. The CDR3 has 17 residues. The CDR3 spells CASRAPGGGVGPDTQYF. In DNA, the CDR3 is TGTGCCAGCAGAGCCCCTGGGGGGGGCGTCGGTCCAGATACGCAGTATTTT.

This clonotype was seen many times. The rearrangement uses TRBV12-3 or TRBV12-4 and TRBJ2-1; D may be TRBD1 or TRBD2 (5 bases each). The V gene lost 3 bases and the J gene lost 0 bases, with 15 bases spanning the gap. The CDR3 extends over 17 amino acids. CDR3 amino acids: CASSFRDLPFSYNEQFF. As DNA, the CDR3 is TGTGCCAGCAGTTTCCGGGACCTCCCTTTCTCCTACAATGAGCAGTTCTTC.

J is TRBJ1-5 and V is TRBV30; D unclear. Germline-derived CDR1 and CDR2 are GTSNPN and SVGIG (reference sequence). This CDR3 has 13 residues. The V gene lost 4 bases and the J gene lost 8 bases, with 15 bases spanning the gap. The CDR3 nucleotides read TGTGCCTGGACTACGACAAGGGAGGAGCCCCAGCATTTT. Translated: CAWTTTREEPQHF. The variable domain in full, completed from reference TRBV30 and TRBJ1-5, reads SQTIHQWPATLVQPVGSPLSLECTVEGTSNPNLYWYRQAAGRGLQLLFYSVGIGQISSEVPQNLSASRPQDRQFILSSKKLLLSDSGFYLCAWTTTREEPQHFGDGTRLSIL.

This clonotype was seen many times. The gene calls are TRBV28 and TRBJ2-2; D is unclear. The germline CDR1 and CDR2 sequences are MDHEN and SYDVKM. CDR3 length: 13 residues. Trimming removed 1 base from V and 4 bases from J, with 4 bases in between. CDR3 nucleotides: TGTGCCAGCAGTTTATCCGGCACCGGGGAGCTGTTTTTT. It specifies CASSLSGTGELFF.

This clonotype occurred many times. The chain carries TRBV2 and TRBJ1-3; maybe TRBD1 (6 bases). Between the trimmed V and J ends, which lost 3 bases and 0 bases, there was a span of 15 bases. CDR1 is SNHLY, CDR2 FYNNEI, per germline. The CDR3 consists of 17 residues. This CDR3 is CASSDPQGYNSGNTIYF. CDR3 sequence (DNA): TGTGCCAGCAGTGACCCTCAGGGGTACAACTCTGGAAACACCATATATTTT. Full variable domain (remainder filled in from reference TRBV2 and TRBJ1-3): EPEVTQTPSHQVTQMGQEVILRCVPISNHLYFYWYRQILGQKVEFLVSFYNNEISEKSEIFDDQFSVERPDGSNFTLKIRSTKLEDSAMYFCASSDPQGYNSGNTIYFGEGSWLTVV.

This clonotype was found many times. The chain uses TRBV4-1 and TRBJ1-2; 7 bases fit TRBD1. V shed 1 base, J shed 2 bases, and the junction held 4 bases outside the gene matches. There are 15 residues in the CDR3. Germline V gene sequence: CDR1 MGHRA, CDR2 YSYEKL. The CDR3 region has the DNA TGCGCCAGCAGCCAAGGACAGGGCTACAACTATGGCTACACCTTC. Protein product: CASSQGQGYNYGYTF.

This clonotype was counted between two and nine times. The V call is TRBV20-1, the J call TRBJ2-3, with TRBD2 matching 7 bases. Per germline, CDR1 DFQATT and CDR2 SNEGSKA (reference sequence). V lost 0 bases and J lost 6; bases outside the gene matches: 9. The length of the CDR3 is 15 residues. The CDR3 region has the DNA TGCAGTGCTAGAGATGCGGGGGATGCACCGGATACGCAGTATTTT. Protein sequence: CSARDAGDAPDTQYF.

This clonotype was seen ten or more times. CDR3 sequence: CASSLAAAGEDTQYF. The CDR3 nucleotides are TGTGCCAGCAGCTTGGCGGCGGCCGGTGAAGATACGCAGTATTTT. This chain connects TRBV5-6 to TRBJ2-3; D unclear. V was cut by 0 bases and J by 5 bases, with 13 bases left in between. CDR3 length: 15 residues. CDR1 SGHDT and CDR2 YYEEEE come from the germline V gene. The full variable domain, rest sourced from reference TRBV5-6 and TRBJ2-3, is DAGVTQSPTHLIKTRGQQVTLRCSPKSGHDTVSWYQQALGQGPQFIFQYYEEEERQRGNFPDRFSGHQFPNYSSELNVNALLLGDSALYLCASSLAAAGEDTQYFGPGTRLTVL.

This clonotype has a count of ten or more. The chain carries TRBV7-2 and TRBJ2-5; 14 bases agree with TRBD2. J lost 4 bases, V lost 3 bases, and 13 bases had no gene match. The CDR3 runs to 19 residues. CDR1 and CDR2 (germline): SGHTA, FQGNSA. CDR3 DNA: TGTGCCAGCAGCTTGAGGCCGAGACTAGCGGGGGGGCGTCCAGAGACCCAGTACTTC. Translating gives CASSLRPRLAGGRPETQYF.

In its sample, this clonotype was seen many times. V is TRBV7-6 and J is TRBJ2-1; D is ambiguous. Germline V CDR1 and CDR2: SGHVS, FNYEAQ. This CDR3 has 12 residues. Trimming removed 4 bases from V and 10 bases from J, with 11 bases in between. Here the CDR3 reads CASSWTSREQFF. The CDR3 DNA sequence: TGTGCCAGCAGCTGGACCTCCCGCGAGCAGTTCTTC.

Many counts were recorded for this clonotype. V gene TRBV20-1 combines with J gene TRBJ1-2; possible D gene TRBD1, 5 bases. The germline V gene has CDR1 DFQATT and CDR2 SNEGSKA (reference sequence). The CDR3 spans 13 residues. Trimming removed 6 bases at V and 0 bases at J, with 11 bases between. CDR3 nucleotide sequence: TGCAGTGCCAGGGAGAGTTCTAACTATGGCTACACCTTC. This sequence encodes CSARESSNYGYTF.

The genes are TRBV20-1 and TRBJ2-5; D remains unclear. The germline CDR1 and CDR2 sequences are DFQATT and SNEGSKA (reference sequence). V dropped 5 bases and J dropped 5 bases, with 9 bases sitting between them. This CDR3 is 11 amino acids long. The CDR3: CSAAKGETQYF. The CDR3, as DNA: TGCAGTGCTGCCAAAGGGGAGACCCAGTACTTC.

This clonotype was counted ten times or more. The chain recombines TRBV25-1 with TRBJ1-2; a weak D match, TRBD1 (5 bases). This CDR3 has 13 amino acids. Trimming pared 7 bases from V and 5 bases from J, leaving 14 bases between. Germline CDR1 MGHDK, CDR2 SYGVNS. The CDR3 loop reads CASMSTGLYGYTF. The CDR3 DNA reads TGTGCCAGCATGTCGACGGGGCTGTATGGCTACACCTTC.

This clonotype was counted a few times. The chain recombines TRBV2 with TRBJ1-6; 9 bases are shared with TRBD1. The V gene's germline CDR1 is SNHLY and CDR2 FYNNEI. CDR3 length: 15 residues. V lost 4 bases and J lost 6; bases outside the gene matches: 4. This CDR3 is CASSAGTGLNSPLHF. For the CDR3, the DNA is TGTGCCAGCAGTGCGGGGACAGGGCTTAATTCACCCCTCCACTTT.

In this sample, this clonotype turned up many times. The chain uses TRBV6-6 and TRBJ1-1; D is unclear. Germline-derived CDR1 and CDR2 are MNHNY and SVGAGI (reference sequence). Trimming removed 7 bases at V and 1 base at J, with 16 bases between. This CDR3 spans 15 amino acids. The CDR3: CASISTGLRNTEAFF. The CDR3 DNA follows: TGTGCCAGCATCTCCACGGGGTTGAGGAACACTGAAGCTTTCTTT.

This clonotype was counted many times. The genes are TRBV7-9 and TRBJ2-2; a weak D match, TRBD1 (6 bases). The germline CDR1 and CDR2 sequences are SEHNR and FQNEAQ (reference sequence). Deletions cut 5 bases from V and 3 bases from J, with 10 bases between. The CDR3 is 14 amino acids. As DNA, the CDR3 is TGTGCCAGCAGCAGACAGGAGTACACCGGGGAGCTGTTTTTT. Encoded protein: CASSRQEYTGELFF.

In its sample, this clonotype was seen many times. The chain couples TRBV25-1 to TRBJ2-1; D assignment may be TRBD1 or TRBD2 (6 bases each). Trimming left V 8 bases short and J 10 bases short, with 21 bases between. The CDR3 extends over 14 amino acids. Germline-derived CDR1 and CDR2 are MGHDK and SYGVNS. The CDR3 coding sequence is TGTGCCAGCCGGGTTTCAAGGGGGGCTACGGAGCAGTTCTTC. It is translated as CASRVSRGATEQFF.

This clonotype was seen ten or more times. CDR3 sequence: CASSRPRQSSYNEQFF. The CDR3 DNA reads as TGTGCCAGCAGCCGCCCCAGACAGAGCTCCTACAATGAGCAGTTCTTC. The chain couples TRBV5-4 to TRBJ2-1, with D possibly matching TRBD1 (5 bases). The CDR3 totals 16 residues. The V end lost 4 bases, the J end lost 0 bases, and 14 bases lay between the germline ends. The germline V gene encodes CDR1 SGHNT and CDR2 YYREEE (reference sequence). The complete variable domain, with remaining parts taken from reference TRBV5-4 and TRBJ2-1, reads ETGVTQSPTHLIKTRGQQVTLRCSSQSGHNTVSWYQQALGQGPQFIFQYYREEENGRGNFPPRFSGLQFPNYSSELNVNALELDDSALYLCASSRPRQSSYNEQFFGPGTRLTVL.

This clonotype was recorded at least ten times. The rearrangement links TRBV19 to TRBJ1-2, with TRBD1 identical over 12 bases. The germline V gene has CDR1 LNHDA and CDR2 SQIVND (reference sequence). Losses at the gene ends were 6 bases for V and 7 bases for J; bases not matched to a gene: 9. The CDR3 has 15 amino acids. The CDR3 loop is CASRLPGQGAFGYTF. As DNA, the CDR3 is TGTGCCAGTAGGTTACCGGGACAGGGGGCTTTTGGCTACACCTTC.

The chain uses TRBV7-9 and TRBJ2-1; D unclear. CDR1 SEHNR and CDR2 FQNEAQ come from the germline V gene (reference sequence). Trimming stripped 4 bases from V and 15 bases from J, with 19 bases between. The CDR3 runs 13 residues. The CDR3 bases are TGTGCCAGCAGCTCTACCAAGGACCTTGCCGCGTTCTTC. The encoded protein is CASSSTKDLAAFF.

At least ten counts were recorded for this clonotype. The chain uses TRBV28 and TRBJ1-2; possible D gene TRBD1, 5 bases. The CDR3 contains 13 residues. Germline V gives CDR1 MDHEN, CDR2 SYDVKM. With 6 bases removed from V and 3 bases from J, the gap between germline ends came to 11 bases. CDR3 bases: TGTGCCAGCAGCGGGGACCCAGACTATGGCTACACCTTC. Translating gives CASSGDPDYGYTF.

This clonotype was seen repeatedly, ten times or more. DNA of the CDR3: TGCAGTGCTAGTGAGACAGGGGGCGGGGGCCTCTATGGCTACACCTTC. Its protein is CSASETGGGGLYGYTF. This chain uses TRBV20-1 with TRBJ1-2; 10 bases match TRBD1. Trimming at V came to 3 bases and at J to 4 bases, leaving 11 bases not matched to a gene. Germline loops: CDR1 DFQATT, CDR2 SNEGSKA (reference sequence). This CDR3 contains 16 residues.

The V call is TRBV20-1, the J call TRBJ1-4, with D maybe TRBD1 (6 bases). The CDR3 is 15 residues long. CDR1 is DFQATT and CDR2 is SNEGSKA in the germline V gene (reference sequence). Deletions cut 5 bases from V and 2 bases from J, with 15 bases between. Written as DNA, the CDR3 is TGCAGTGCTCAACGACAGGCTTTGACTAATGAAAAACTGTTTTTT. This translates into CSAQRQALTNEKLFF.